A selection of T cell receptor beta chains follows, all from one sample in a study of shared clonotypes between healthy human individuals. TCRdb's table, derived via immunoSEQ multiplex PCR, lists solely in-frame clones and lacks some. The repertoire holds approximately 98,000 clones, with approximately 70% as singletons. Input material: memory CD8+ T cells sorted from blood. The receptors here all came from a woman between 25 and 40 years old in good health. Both conserved end residues are part of each CDR3. Each record gives: J gene, clone size, D gene, V gene, CDR3 protein, CDR3 DNA. A D gene is named only where the DNA matches it firmly. The size of a clone is reported for some rows only, either as once, few or many, or as a class for expanded clones.

j_call: TRBJ2-5; clone_size: -; d_call: TRBD2; v_call: TRBV11-2; cdr3_aa: CASSLLAGVGETQYF; cdr3_nt: TGTGCCAGCAGCTTATTAGCGGGAGTGGGGGAGACCCAGTACTTC
j_call: TRBJ2-2; clone_size: once; d_call: -; v_call: TRBV9; cdr3_aa: CASSVPTQGSNTGELFF; cdr3_nt: TGTGCCAGCAGCGTACCCACCCAGGGTTCGAACACCGGGGAGCTGTTTTTT
j_call: TRBJ2-7; clone_size: -; d_call: TRBD2; v_call: TRBV13; cdr3_aa: CASSLSSGRARYEQYF; cdr3_nt: TGTGCCAGCAGCCTCAGTAGCGGGAGGGCCAGATACGAGCAGTACTTC
j_call: TRBJ2-7; clone_size: -; d_call: -; v_call: TRBV11-3; cdr3_aa: CASSPSTRGEQYF; cdr3_nt: TGTGCCAGCAGCCCGTCAACACGAGGGGAGCAGTACTTC
j_call: TRBJ1-6; clone_size: -; d_call: -; v_call: TRBV28; cdr3_aa: CASTPTLGRFNSPLHF; cdr3_nt: TGTGCCAGCACGCCGACTCTGGGGCGTTTTAATTCACCCCTCCACTTT
j_call: TRBJ1-6; clone_size: -; d_call: -; v_call: TRBV27; cdr3_aa: CASSFSGTNSPLHF; cdr3_nt: TGTGCCAGCAGTTTCTCAGGCACCAATTCACCCCTCCACTTT
j_call: TRBJ1-4; clone_size: many; d_call: -; v_call: TRBV6-1; cdr3_aa: CASSEGDVEKLFF; cdr3_nt: TGTGCCAGCAGTGAAGGGGACGTTGAAAAACTGTTTTTT
j_call: TRBJ1-1; clone_size: -; d_call: -; v_call: TRBV10-3; cdr3_aa: CAISEAGDTEAFF; cdr3_nt: TGTGCCATCAGCGAGGCAGGGGACACTGAAGCTTTCTTT
j_call: TRBJ2-1; clone_size: -; d_call: -; v_call: TRBV7-9; cdr3_aa: CASISRGEIFNEQFF; cdr3_nt: TGTGCCAGCATCTCAAGGGGGGAGATTTTCAATGAGCAGTTCTTC
j_call: TRBJ1-1; clone_size: -; d_call: -; v_call: TRBV5-1; cdr3_aa: CASSFGGGTEAFF; cdr3_nt: TGCGCCAGCAGCTTTGGGGGTGGCACTGAAGCTTTCTTT
j_call: TRBJ2-5; clone_size: -; d_call: -; v_call: TRBV7-6; cdr3_aa: CASSRRGGGQETQYF; cdr3_nt: TGTGCCAGCAGCCGCAGGGGAGGGGGCCAAGAGACCCAGTACTTC
j_call: TRBJ2-7; clone_size: -; d_call: -; v_call: TRBV19; cdr3_aa: CASSRAGSYEQYF; cdr3_nt: TGTGCCAGTAGTAGGGCGGGCTCCTACGAGCAGTACTTC
j_call: TRBJ1-1; clone_size: -; d_call: TRBD1; v_call: TRBV25-1; cdr3_aa: CASSGNRGSTEAFF; cdr3_nt: TGTGCCAGCAGTGGTAACAGGGGGAGCACTGAAGCTTTCTTT
j_call: TRBJ2-1; clone_size: -; d_call: -; v_call: TRBV30; cdr3_aa: CAWSTGWNEQFF; cdr3_nt: TGTGCCTGGAGTACCGGGTGGAATGAGCAGTTCTTC
j_call: TRBJ1-2; clone_size: -; d_call: TRBD1; v_call: TRBV5-8; cdr3_aa: CASRGWTGGHGYTF; cdr3_nt: TGTGCCAGCAGAGGTTGGACAGGGGGCCATGGCTACACCTTC
j_call: TRBJ2-7; clone_size: few; d_call: -; v_call: TRBV27; cdr3_aa: CASRVTGSIDSYEQYF; cdr3_nt: TGTGCCAGCAGAGTTACGGGGTCTATCGACTCCTACGAGCAGTACTTC
j_call: TRBJ2-7; clone_size: -; d_call: -; v_call: TRBV10-3; cdr3_aa: CAISLGEWYEQYF; cdr3_nt: TGTGCCATCAGTCTAGGTGAATGGTACGAGCAGTACTTC
j_call: TRBJ2-3; clone_size: few; d_call: -; v_call: TRBV11-2; cdr3_aa: CASSLGTGGDTQYF; cdr3_nt: TGTGCCAGCAGCTTAGGCACGGGCGGAGATACGCAGTATTTT
j_call: TRBJ1-2; clone_size: -; d_call: -; v_call: TRBV6-5; cdr3_aa: CASNDRGVGYTF; cdr3_nt: TGTGCCAGCAACGACCGGGGGGTCGGCTACACCTTC
j_call: TRBJ1-2; clone_size: many; d_call: -; v_call: TRBV19; cdr3_aa: CATGGWSYGYTF; cdr3_nt: TGTGCCACCGGCGGGTGGTCCTATGGCTACACCTTC
j_call: TRBJ2-5; clone_size: -; d_call: TRBD2; v_call: TRBV15; cdr3_aa: CATSRMGTSGRETQYF; cdr3_nt: TGTGCCACCAGCAGAATGGGGACTAGCGGCCGAGAGACCCAGTACTTC
j_call: TRBJ1-2; clone_size: -; d_call: -; v_call: TRBV6-1; cdr3_aa: CASSNRDEGNGYTF; cdr3_nt: TGTGCCAGCAGTAACCGGGACGAAGGGAATGGCTACACCTTC
j_call: TRBJ1-2; clone_size: -; d_call: -; v_call: TRBV6-1; cdr3_aa: CASSDSPTGNYGYTF; cdr3_nt: TGTGCCAGCAGCGATTCCCCGACTGGGAACTATGGCTACACCTTC
j_call: TRBJ2-1; clone_size: few; d_call: TRBD2; v_call: TRBV11-2; cdr3_aa: CASSLDLAGGYNEQFF; cdr3_nt: TGTGCCAGCAGCTTAGATCTAGCGGGTGGCTACAATGAGCAGTTCTTC
j_call: TRBJ2-3; clone_size: -; d_call: -; v_call: TRBV15; cdr3_aa: CATSAVGTDTQYF; cdr3_nt: TGTGCCACCAGTGCGGTCGGCACAGATACGCAGTATTTT
j_call: TRBJ2-2; clone_size: few; d_call: TRBD1; v_call: TRBV6-4; cdr3_aa: CASSDSAGGNTGELFF; cdr3_nt: TGTGCCAGCAGTGACTCGGCAGGGGGGAACACCGGGGAGCTGTTTTTT
j_call: TRBJ2-1; clone_size: -; d_call: TRBD1; v_call: TRBV7-2; cdr3_aa: CASSVFRDRGYNEQFF; cdr3_nt: TGTGCCAGCAGCGTATTCCGGGACAGGGGATACAATGAGCAGTTCTTC
j_call: TRBJ2-7; clone_size: once; d_call: -; v_call: TRBV7-2; cdr3_aa: CASSAGGMSYEQYF; cdr3_nt: TGTGCCAGCAGTGCTGGGGGGATGTCCTACGAGCAGTACTTC
j_call: TRBJ1-6; clone_size: -; d_call: TRBD1; v_call: TRBV9; cdr3_aa: CASSVTGDASPLHF; cdr3_nt: TGTGCCAGCAGCGTAACAGGGGACGCTTCACCCCTCCACTTT
j_call: TRBJ1-3; clone_size: few; d_call: -; v_call: TRBV28; cdr3_aa: CASSFKDTIYF; cdr3_nt: TGTGCCAGCAGTTTCAAGGACACCATATATTTT
j_call: TRBJ2-1; clone_size: -; d_call: TRBD2; v_call: TRBV2; cdr3_aa: CASKNLAGAYEQFF; cdr3_nt: TGTGCCAGCAAAAATCTAGCGGGAGCCTATGAGCAGTTCTTC